A single sample is the source of the 5 T cell receptor beta chains below, sequenced in a study of CD8+ T cells in alopecia areata. Indicated treatment: oral pan-JAK inhibitor, 5-10 mg twice daily. In each case, RNA was isolated and then reverse transcribed into cDNA as the sequencing template. Produced via immunoSEQ multiplex PCR; TCRdb's table is partial and in-frame only. Of 85,000 to 110,000 clones listed, 70% to 90% are singletons. This material consisted of CD8+ T cells sorted from blood, taken around week 34, from a patient treated with tofacitinib. Receptors were obtained from a human donor with alopecia areata.

V and J are TRBV2 and TRBJ2-5, with D tentatively TRBD1 (5 bases). The germline V gene has CDR1 SNHLY and CDR2 FYNNEI. This CDR3 is built from 15 residues. Trimming took off 3 bases at V and 2 bases at J, with 13 bases between the two ends. CDR3: CASSDSRQLQETQYF. Here the CDR3 DNA reads TGTGCCAGCAGTGATTCTCGACAGTTACAAGAGACCCAGTACTTC.

To note about this clone: At one boundary the junction diverges from the germline segment, which might be a read error. This rearrangement joins TRBV12-5 to TRBJ2-1; D may be TRBD2 (6 bases). The CDR3 runs 13 residues. Per germline, CDR1 LGHNT and CDR2 FRNRAP. The CDR3 reads CASGLGGYNEQFF. The CDR3 DNA reads TGTGCTAGTGGCTTGGGGGGCTACAATGAGCAGTTCTTC.

The genes are TRBV10-3 and TRBJ1-1; TRBD1 might be the D (6 bases). Germline CDR1 is ENHRY and CDR2 is SYGVKD. V lost 3 bases and J lost 4, with 9 bases in between. The CDR3 runs 13 residues. For the CDR3, the DNA is TGTGCCATCAGTGACGGGGGCAGCACTGAAGCTTTCTTT. Translated, it gives CAISDGGSTEAFF.

This chain uses TRBV14 with TRBJ2-1; D is uncertain. The CDR3 is 16 amino acids. Germline V gene data show CDR1 as SGHDN and CDR2 as FVKESK. Deletions cut 3 bases from V and 0 bases from J, with 12 bases between. CDR3 sequence: CASSHTPVFSYNEQFF. DNA for the CDR3: TGTGCCAGCAGCCATACCCCGGTGTTCTCCTACAATGAGCAGTTCTTC.

This rearrangement joins TRBV7-9 to TRBJ2-3; D not certain. The V and J ends lost 5 bases and 8 bases respectively, with 8 bases between them. The germline gives CDR1 SEHNR, CDR2 FQNEAQ (reference sequence). The CDR3 contains 11 residues. The DNA of the CDR3 is TGTGCCAGCAGCGGCCCTGGTACGCAGTATTTT. The encoded protein is CASSGPGTQYF.